The clone carrying this TCR beta chain turned up a few times. The antigen is unknown. Here immunoSEQ multiplex PCR was the method, and the copy in TCRdb shows in-frame clones only, minus some. Counted here are around 25,000 clones, 73% occurring once; the ten biggest clones make up more than 15%. This sample is part of a study of CD4 T cells in relation to SARS-CoV-2 and coronaviruses. The unexposed donors gave CD4+ T cells in about 2011-2018, prior to COVID-19. Isolation of CD4+ T cells took place after roughly nine days in culture. Cells permitting, SARS-CoV-2 S/N and four cold-coronavirus spikes were tested on unexposed-donor CD4+ T cells. The trim removed 3 bases at V and 4 bases at J, leaving 3 bases unmatched. Germline loops: CDR1 SGHRS, CDR2 YFSETQ. The CDR3 consists of 13 residues.

Sequenced sample: CD4+ T cells from PBMCs, cultured in vitro. V usage is TRBV5-1 and J usage is TRBJ1-2; 7 nucleotides line up with TRBD1. The source of this sequence is a human donor in good health. This CDR3 reads CASSSTGIYGYTF. In nucleotides, the CDR3 is TGCGCCAGCAGCTCGACAGGGATCTATGGCTACACCTTC.